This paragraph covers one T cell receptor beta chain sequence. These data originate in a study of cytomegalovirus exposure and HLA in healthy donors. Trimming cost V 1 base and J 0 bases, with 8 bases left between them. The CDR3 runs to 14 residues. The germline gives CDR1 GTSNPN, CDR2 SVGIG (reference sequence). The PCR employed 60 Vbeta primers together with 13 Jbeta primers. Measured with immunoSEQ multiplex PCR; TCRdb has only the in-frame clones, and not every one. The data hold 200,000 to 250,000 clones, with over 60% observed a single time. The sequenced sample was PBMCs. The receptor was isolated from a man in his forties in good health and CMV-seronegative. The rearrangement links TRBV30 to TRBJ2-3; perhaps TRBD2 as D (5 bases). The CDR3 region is CAWSAGMSTDTQYF. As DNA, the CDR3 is TGTGCCTGGAGTGCCGGGATGAGCACAGATACGCAGTATTTT.